Detailed here is one T cell receptor beta chain. What it binds is not known. Peripheral blood, roughly 11 milliliters per donor, was collected. Samples each yielded at least 5.5 micrograms of total RNA. It was with a sample-barcoded 5' primer and a J-beta primer mix that a second PCR of about 7 to 12 cycles was run. TCRdb re-called the 5' RACE reads through MiXCR, storing one row per CDR3 protein. This table holds around 580,000 distinct CDR3 sequences, 40% to 50% found once. This CDR3 region has 14 residues. Germline V gene sequence: CDR1 SGHTA, CDR2 FQGNSA. The V and J ends lost 5 bases and 2 bases, in that order; junction bases with no gene match: 4. The sample comes from a study of blood T cells in healthy people across ages. Study findings and constraints: In older individuals, TCR beta diversity per million T cells was lower, falling roughly linearly with age.

The sample consisted of blood. The chain uses TRBV7-2 and TRBJ2-3; 7 positions match TRBD2. This TCR derives from a man of 80 years or more in good health. Here the CDR3 reads CASSISGDTDTQYF. The CDR3 DNA follows: TGTGCCAGCAGCATAAGCGGGGACACAGATACGCAGTATTTT. Supplemented by reference TRBV7-2 and TRBJ2-3, the full variable domain reads GAGVSQSPSNKVTEKGKDVELRCDPISGHTALYWYRQSLGQGLEFLIYFQGNSAPDKSGLPSDRFSAERTGGSVSTLTIQRTQQEDSAVYLCASSISGDTDTQYFGPGTRLTVL.